Shown below are 13 T cell receptor beta chains from a single sample sequenced in a study of molecular identifiers for immune sequencing clone quantification. Using its own MiXCR run on the PCR reads, TCRdb lists one record per CDR3 protein. Among about 640,000 distinct CDR3 sequences listed, 15% to 20% were seen once. The sequencing sample was made of naive CD8+ T cells from blood, with Jurkat cell RNA spiked in. The subset: FACS-sorted CD8+CD4-CCR7+CD45RA+ naive T cells. Every receptor here comes from a human donor in good health. Some libraries in this study had Jurkat cell RNA spiked in.

The table lists this clonotype with a few counts. CDR3 amino acids: CASSEKGEQYF. In nucleotides, the CDR3 is TGTGCCAGCAGTGAAAAGGGCGAGCAGTACTTC. The rearrangement joins TRBV2 to TRBJ2-7; D is undetermined. The CDR3 contains 11 residues. The V and J ends lost 2 bases and 6 bases respectively, with 5 bases between them. CDR1 and CDR2 from the germline V gene are SNHLY and FYNNEI.

This clonotype was recorded at least ten times. This rearrangement joins TRBV27 to TRBJ1-1; D remains unclear. CDR1 is MNHEY, CDR2 SMNVEV, per germline (reference sequence). V dropped 6 bases and J dropped 1 base, with 12 bases sitting between them. The CDR3 is 14 residues long. The CDR3 nucleotides are TGTGCCAGCAGAATAACGACGGGGAACACTGAAGCTTTCTTT. Its translation is CASRITTGNTEAFF.

This clonotype was counted many times. V usage is TRBV4-1 and J usage is TRBJ1-4; D may be TRBD1 (6 bases). The CDR3 contains 16 residues. CDR1 MGHRA and CDR2 YSYEKL come from the germline V gene. V was clipped by 3 bases and J by 3 bases, with 14 bases between them. The CDR3 loop is CASSHIRRGSNEKLFF. CDR3 nucleotide sequence: TGCGCCAGCAGCCATATTAGAAGGGGGTCTAATGAAAAACTGTTTTTT.

This clonotype was recorded many times. The rearrangement uses TRBV28 and TRBJ1-5, with 7 bases lining up with TRBD1. The length of the CDR3 is 17 residues. After removal of 3 bases from V and 4 bases from J, the junction contained 12 bases not matched to a gene. Germline CDR1 and CDR2: MDHEN and SYDVKM. The CDR3 here is CASSLGGGGRLNQPQHF. CDR3 bases: TGTGCCAGCAGTTTGGGGGGAGGGGGCCGTTTGAATCAGCCCCAGCATTTT.

This rearrangement joins TRBV28 to TRBJ1-1; 8 nucleotides agree with TRBD1. Trimming removed 7 bases from V and 5 bases from J; junction bases left unmatched: 6. Germline V gene data show CDR1 as MDHEN and CDR2 as SYDVKM. This CDR3 region has 13 residues. CDR3 in DNA: TGTGCCAGCATTAAGTACAGGGGGACTGAAGCTTTCTTT. Its protein product is CASIKYRGTEAFF.

The table lists this clonotype with many counts. V usage is TRBV27 and J usage is TRBJ2-3, with 10 positions matching TRBD1. The CDR3 spans 17 residues. The V gene's germline CDR1 is MNHEY and CDR2 SMNVEV (reference sequence). The V gene end was trimmed by 8 bases and the J gene end by 6 bases; junction bases not matched to a gene: 17. DNA for the CDR3: TGTGCCAGCCGGGGGGGGACAGGGGATTCTTTGGGGGATACGCAGTATTTT. It translates to CASRGGTGDSLGDTQYF.

This clonotype was seen ten or more times. V gene TRBV12-3 or TRBV12-4 combines with J gene TRBJ1-4; D gene uncertain. The V gene lost 6 bases and the J gene lost 8 bases, with 16 bases spanning the gap. The CDR3 runs to 14 residues. In nucleotides, the CDR3 is TGTGCCAGCAGCCCACATTTCGGTGACGAAAAACTGTTTTTT. It specifies CASSPHFGDEKLFF.

This clonotype was picked up many times. The genes are TRBV4-3 and TRBJ2-3, with TRBD1 identical over 8 bases. The length of the CDR3 is 13 residues. Germline CDR1 LGHNA, CDR2 YSLEER. V shed 4 bases and J 6 bases; nucleotides not matched to a gene: 3. The DNA for the CDR3 is TGCGCCAGCAGCCCCGCAGGGGGCGATACGCAGTATTTT. Translation gives CASSPAGGDTQYF.

As for this clonotype: A much more abundant neighbour one base away suggests this may be a read error. The chain joins TRBV12-3 or TRBV12-4 to TRBJ1-1, with D unclear. The CDR3 is made up of 14 amino acids. V was cut by 8 bases and J by 6 bases, with 19 bases left in between. CDR3 nucleotide sequence: TGTGCCAGCCGAGACACCGGACCCCCATCTGAAGCTTTCTTT. This gives the protein CASRDTGPPSEAFF.

About this clonotype: One base away lies a much larger clone, so this may be a sequencing read error. V gene TRBV20-1 combines with J gene TRBJ1-2, with D unclear. With 6 bases removed from V and 0 bases from J, the gap between germline ends came to 14 bases. CDR3 length: 14 amino acids. Germline assignment: CDR1 DFQATT and CDR2 SNEGSKA (reference sequence). CDR3 protein: CSAEDGLANYGYTF. Written as DNA, the CDR3 is TGCAGTGCCGAGGACGGCCTAGCTAACTATGGCTACACCTTC.

As to this clonotype: The conserved final phenylalanine or tryptophan is absent from the CDR3, which likely points to a read error. This sequence joins TRBV7-9 and TRBJ1-4; no clear D gene. The CDR3 contains 14 residues. The V end was cut by 0 bases, the J end by 4 bases, with 6 bases between. The germline V gene encodes CDR1 SEHNR and CDR2 FQNEAQ (reference sequence). This CDR3 reads CASSLAGVNEKLFL. The CDR3 DNA is TGTGCCAGCAGCTTAGCCGGGGTTAATGAAAAACTGTTTCTT.

With regard to this clonotype: This may stem from a read error, because a much larger clone lies one nucleotide away. The chain couples TRBV7-9 to TRBJ1-1; D remains ambiguous. This CDR3 spans 10 amino acids. Trimming removed 8 bases from V and 8 bases from J, with 9 bases in between. The germline V gene encodes CDR1 SEHNR and CDR2 FQNEAQ (reference sequence). The CDR3 reads CASGPREAFF. The CDR3 DNA reads as TGTGCCAGCGGCCCCCGGGAAGCTTTCTTT.

This clonotype was detected ten times or more. The chain has TRBV4-3 and TRBJ1-2, with D perhaps matching TRBD1 (5 bases). The ends were cut back, 0 bases at V and 2 bases at J, with 13 bases in the middle. The CDR3 has 16 residues. CDR1 and CDR2 from the germline V gene are LGHNA and YSLEER. The CDR3 protein is CASSQDPTGLNYGYTF. DNA for the CDR3: TGCGCCAGCAGCCAAGATCCTACAGGCCTGAACTATGGCTACACCTTC.